The rows below give T cell receptor beta chains drawn from one sample of a study of blood T cells in healthy people across ages. TCRdb re-called the 5' RACE reads with MiXCR, one entry per CDR3 protein. Of 1.5 million or so distinct CDR3 sequences listed, 35% to 45% are singletons. Sequences were obtained from blood. These receptors came from a woman aged 18-29 years in good health. Both conserved end residues are part of each CDR3. A D gene is named only where the DNA matches it firmly. Expanded clones are given a class, and other clones once, few, many or no size at all.

d_gene	v_gene	abundance	j_gene	CDR3nt	CDR3aa
NA	TRBV7-2	NA	TRBJ2-3	TGTGCCAGCAGCGCCTACATAGATACGCAGTATTTT	CASSAYIDTQYF
TRBD1	TRBV2	NA	TRBJ1-1	TGTGCCAGCGCTAGAAGGACAGGGGGTTTCACTGAAGCTTTCTTT	CASARRTGGFTEAFF
NA	TRBV6-2/TRBV6-3	many	TRBJ2-1	TGTGCCAGCAGCCCGGGAAAAGGGACCTACAATGAGCAGTTCTTC	CASSPGKGTYNEQFF
TRBD2	TRBV11-1	NA	TRBJ2-3	TGTGCCAGCAGCTTCACTAGCGGGTTTGGGGATACGCAGTATTTT	CASSFTSGFGDTQYF
TRBD1	TRBV12-3/TRBV12-4	NA	TRBJ1-2	TGTGTCAGCAGTACCCGGGACAGGGTCGGCTACACCTTC	CVSSTRDRVGYTF
TRBD2	TRBV6-2/TRBV6-3	few	TRBJ2-3	TGTGCCAGCAGTTACTCTCAATCTAGCGGTAGCACAGATACGCAGTATTTT	CASSYSQSSGSTDTQYF
TRBD2	TRBV29-1	NA	TRBJ2-5	TGCAGCGTTGCGGCGGGAGCCTACAATGAGCAGTACTTC	CSVAAGAYNEQYF
TRBD1	TRBV15	NA	TRBJ2-1	TGTGCCACCAGCTTCATCGACAGGGTGGTATACGATGAGCAGTTCTTC	CATSFIDRVVYDEQFF
TRBD2	TRBV20-1	few	TRBJ2-1	TGCAGTGCGAGCACTAGCGGGGGCCAAAGTGAGCAGTTCTTC	CSASTSGGQSEQFF
NA	TRBV7-2	NA	TRBJ2-5	TGTGCCAGCAGCTTATCTCGGATCCGACAAGAGACCCAGTACTTC	CASSLSRIRQETQYF
TRBD1	TRBV6-5	NA	TRBJ1-5	TGTGCCAGCAGGACCAAGGGGGACAGGCAGCATTTT	CASRTKGDRQHF
TRBD1	TRBV25-1	NA	TRBJ1-4	TGTGCCAGCAGTGAACCGGGACAGGCCAAGGGGGAAAAACTGTTTTTT	CASSEPGQAKGEKLFF
NA	TRBV5-1	NA	TRBJ1-1	TGCGCCAGCAGCGCCACAGGGCGGGACACTTCTGAAGCTTTCTTT	CASSATGRDTSEAFF
TRBD2	TRBV20-1	many	TRBJ2-7	TGCAGTGCTAGAGTAGGAGCTAGCGGGAGTTATGAGCAGTACTTC	CSARVGASGSYEQYF
NA	TRBV7-9	NA	TRBJ2-7	TGTGCCAGCAGCCTCCCACCCAGGGCTAGCGAGCAGTACTTC	CASSLPPRASEQYF
TRBD1	TRBV7-9	NA	TRBJ1-5	TGTGCCAGCAGCCTGGCAGGGGGGCCGTTTAGCAATCAGCCCCAGCATTTT	CASSLAGGPFSNQPQHF
NA	TRBV7-2	few	TRBJ2-7	TGTGCCAGCAGCTTATATGGGGAAAACAGGGCGTTTCGCTACGAGCAGTACTTC	CASSLYGENRAFRYEQYF
NA	TRBV7-2	few	TRBJ2-5	TGTGCCAGCAGCGCAGACAGACAAGAGACCCAGTACTTC	CASSADRQETQYF
TRBD2	TRBV7-3	few	TRBJ2-1	TGTGCCAGCAGCTTTTATCCCTCAACGGGAGGCAAATACAATGAGCAGTTCTTC	CASSFYPSTGGKYNEQFF